Given below is one T cell receptor (beta chain) in context. This sequence may be a read error, since a much larger clone differs from it by one base. Germline V gives CDR1 SQVTM, CDR2 ANQGSEA. Trimming took 5 bases from V and 8 from J, leaving 9 bases between them. The CDR3 has 10 amino acids. The authors prepared the TCRbeta library with unique molecular identifiers. From the PCR reads, TCRdb called clonotypes with MiXCR, one entry per CDR3 protein. The sample shows 240,000 or so distinct CDR3 sequences, 9.5% to 15% of them seen only once. The data are from a study of T-cell reconstitution after alpha-beta-depleted transplantation in children.

The sequence derives from a human donor who donated a stem cell graft to a child with acute lymphoblastic leukemia. The sequencing used PBMCs from the stem cell graft donor, collected from the stem cell graft. The chain couples TRBV29-1 to TRBJ1-1; D uncertain. CDR3 sequence reads: CSVWLTEAFF. The DNA of the CDR3 is TGCAGCGTTTGGTTAACGGAAGCTTTCTTT.